A single sample gave rise to the 2 T cell receptor beta chains below, sequenced in a study of cytomegalovirus exposure and HLA in healthy donors. The PCR used 60 Vbeta and 13 Jbeta primers. This table comes from immunoSEQ multiplex PCR, and its TCRdb copy is limited to in-frame clones, with some not included. The repertoire holds some 190,000 clones, with about 77% as singletons. The sample taken for sequencing was PBMCs. The receptors here all came from a female donor in good health and CMV-seronegative.

J is TRBJ2-7 and V is TRBV30; 9 bases align to TRBD1. The V gene's germline CDR1 is GTSNPN and CDR2 SVGIG (reference sequence). V was pared by 1 base and J by 1 base, with 8 bases of the junction left unmatched. This CDR3 is 16 amino acids long. The CDR3 sequence is CAWSGSGQGMSYEQYF. The CDR3 nucleotides are TGTGCCTGGAGTGGAAGCGGACAGGGGATGTCCTACGAGCAGTACTTC.

This chain links TRBV7-2 with TRBJ2-4; TRBD1 agrees at 7 bases. After removal of 1 base from V and 8 bases from J, the junction contained 11 bases not matched to a gene. CDR1 SGHTA and CDR2 FQGNSA come from the germline V gene. The CDR3 totals 16 residues. CDR3 coding DNA: TGTGCCAGCAGCTTAGAGGGAACAGGGGTGCCGGACATTCAGTACTTC. Its protein product is CASSLEGTGVPDIQYF.